These 30 T cell receptor beta chains came from one sample sequenced in a study of human T cells and chemical hapten exposure. TCRdb re-analysed the 5' RACE reads in MiXCR, keeping a single row per CDR3 protein. The sample has approximately 80,000 distinct CDR3 sequences, about 16% seen once. The total RNA was obtained from whole blood that was not fractionated. Source of these receptors: a female donor in good health.

Written as DNA, the CDR3 is TGTGCCAGCAGCCCCCGACAGGGGCGGAATCAGCCCCAGCATTTT. Residues: CASSPRQGRNQPQHF. The chain links TRBV11-3 to TRBJ1-5; 8 positions match TRBD1. The CDR3 contains 15 residues. Unmatched junction bases numbered 7, after V lost 5 bases and J lost 4 bases. Per germline, CDR1 SGHNT and CDR2 YENEEA.

The chain joins TRBV6-2 or TRBV6-3 to TRBJ2-6; D remains unclear. There are 15 residues in the CDR3. Trimming removed 6 bases from V and 0 bases from J, with 9 bases in between. Germline V gene sequence: CDR1 MNHEY, CDR2 SVGEGT. CDR3: CASSPPTSGANVLTF. CDR3 bases: TGTGCCAGCAGCCCGCCTACCTCTGGGGCCAACGTCCTGACTTTC.

This clonotype was seen a handful of times. V usage is TRBV18 and J usage is TRBJ2-5; D remains ambiguous. This CDR3 comprises 14 residues. With 3 bases removed from V and 4 bases from J, the gap between germline ends came to 12 bases. CDR1 and CDR2 (germline): KGHSH, LQKENI. The CDR3 nucleotides are TGTGCCAGCTCACCGAACCCCGACGGAGAGACCCAGTACTTC. Protein product: CASSPNPDGETQYF.

There are a few counts of this clonotype. The V call is TRBV3-1, the J call TRBJ1-5; no clear D. Looked up from germline, CDR1 is LGHDT and CDR2 is YNNKEL (reference sequence). The CDR3 is 13 amino acids. V was shortened by 4 bases and J by 5 bases, with 9 bases between the two germline ends. For the CDR3, the DNA is TGTGCCAGCAGCCCCGGACGGGATCAGCCCCAGCATTTT. The encoded protein is CASSPGRDQPQHF.

This clonotype showed up just a few times. CDR3 amino acids: CASSSMVSSGEANEQFF. The CDR3 DNA follows: TGTGCCAGCAGTTCCATGGTCTCGAGCGGAGAAGCAAATGAGCAGTTCTTC. J is TRBJ2-1 and V is TRBV12-3 or TRBV12-4; a weak D match, TRBD2 (5 bases). With 4 bases removed from V and 7 bases from J, the gap between germline ends came to 23 bases. The CDR3 sequence is 17 residues long.

The chain links TRBV10-3 to TRBJ2-1; the match to TRBD2 covers 15 bases. CDR1 is ENHRY and CDR2 is SYGVKD in the germline V gene. There are 24 residues in the CDR3. V lost 6 bases to trimming and J lost 8 bases; unmatched junction nucleotides: 32. The CDR3 reads CAIRPTLIAPVPGLAGGRFDEQFF. The CDR3 DNA follows: TGTGCCATCAGACCCACCCTAATCGCTCCTGTCCCGGGACTAGCGGGGGGACGTTTCGATGAGCAGTTCTTC.

This clonotype was counted a few times. CDR3 protein: CSAQETAKNTEAFF. The CDR3 DNA follows: TGCAGCGCCCAAGAGACAGCGAAGAACACTGAAGCTTTCTTT. The chain joins TRBV29-1 to TRBJ1-1, with D maybe TRBD1 (5 bases). V gave up 7 bases and J gave up 1 base, with 16 bases separating them. Germline V gives CDR1 SQVTM, CDR2 ANQGSEA. This CDR3 comprises 14 residues.

The chain joins TRBV2 to TRBJ2-5, with a weak D call TRBD2 (6 bases). The germline CDR1 and CDR2 sequences are SNHLY and FYNNEI. The CDR3 has 14 amino acids. Trimming took off 1 base at V and 5 bases at J, with 11 bases between the two ends. The CDR3 reads CASSEEGAGETQYF. The CDR3 region has the DNA TGTGCCAGCAGTGAAGAAGGGGCGGGGGAGACCCAGTACTTC. The whole variable domain, filled in from reference TRBV2 and TRBJ2-5, reads EPEVTQTPSHQVTQMGQEVILRCVPISNHLYFYWYRQILGQKVEFLVSFYNNEISEKSEIFDDQFSVERPDGSNFTLKIRSTKLEDSAMYFCASSEEGAGETQYFGPGTRLLVL.

The chain recombines TRBV5-1 with TRBJ1-6, with D perhaps matching TRBD1 (5 bases). The CDR3 runs to 16 residues. Germline V gene lookup returns CDR1 SGHRS and CDR2 YFSETQ. The V gene lost 5 bases and the J gene lost 6 bases, with 18 bases spanning the gap. CDR3 sequence: CASSSVGGSINSPLHF. CDR3 DNA sequence: TGCGCCAGCAGTTCCGTGGGGGGTTCCATTAATTCACCCCTCCACTTT.

This clonotype was detected a few times. This chain links TRBV6-4 with TRBJ2-1, with 11 nucleotides matching TRBD2. V dropped 3 bases and J dropped 10; count of bases not matched to a gene: 8. The CDR3 extends over 15 amino acids. The germline V gene encodes CDR1 MRHNA and CDR2 SNTAGT. CDR3 sequence: CASSEGLAGGEEQFF. The DNA of the CDR3 is TGTGCCAGCAGTGAAGGGCTAGCGGGAGGCGAGGAGCAGTTCTTC.

This clonotype was picked up a small number of times. At one of its ends the junction is not consistent with the germline gene, which may arise from a read error. The chain has TRBV10-3 and TRBJ1-2; D not resolved. In germline, CDR1 is ENHRY, CDR2 SYGVKD. The CDR3 is 14 residues long. Written as DNA, the CDR3 is TGTGCGATCACACCTCATAGGGAAGACTATGGCTACACCTTC. Translated: CAITPHREDYGYTF.

The chain carries TRBV13 and TRBJ2-3; 7 nucleotides line up with TRBD2. The germline gives CDR1 PRHDT, CDR2 FYEKMQ (reference sequence). CDR3 size: 15 residues. J was trimmed by 5 bases and V by 2 bases; bases with no gene match: 7. The CDR3 DNA follows: TGTGCCAGCAGCTTACGGGGGGTCGTTAGAGATACGCAGTATTTT. Residues: CASSLRGVVRDTQYF.

A word on this clonotype: A junction boundary mismatches the germline segment, possibly from a read error. The chain couples TRBV24-1 to TRBJ2-3; D gene unclear. Germline V CDR1 and CDR2: KGHDR, SFDVKD. CDR3 length: 15 amino acids. Written as DNA, the CDR3 is TGTGCCACCAGTGATTCGGGCCGTAGCACAGATATGCAGTATTTT. Translated, it gives CATSDSGRSTDMQYF.

This clonotype was seen ten or more times. V and J are TRBV10-3 and TRBJ1-1; perhaps TRBD1 as D (5 bases). Germline-derived CDR1 and CDR2 are ENHRY and SYGVKD. V was clipped by 4 bases and J by 1 base, with 13 bases between them. This CDR3 is built from 15 residues. CDR3 sequence (DNA): TGTGCCATCAGTGTCACCGGGACGGAGAACACTGAAGCTTTCTTT. As protein: CAISVTGTENTEAFF.

The V call is TRBV2, the J call TRBJ2-3, with D perhaps matching TRBD1 or TRBD2 (6 bases each). The V gene's germline CDR1 is SNHLY and CDR2 FYNNEI. V was shortened by 4 bases and J by 3 bases, with 14 bases between the two germline ends. The CDR3 extends over 15 amino acids. The CDR3 sequence is CASSGQGTWTDTQYF. Here the CDR3 DNA reads TGTGCCAGCAGTGGGCAGGGGACTTGGACAGATACGCAGTATTTT. Based on the CDR3 plus reference TRBV2 and TRBJ2-3, the full variable domain is EPEVTQTPSHQVTQMGQEVILRCVPISNHLYFYWYRQILGQKVEFLVSFYNNEISEKSEIFDDQFSVERPDGSNFTLKIRSTKLEDSAMYFCASSGQGTWTDTQYFGPGTRLTVL.

This clonotype was detected a few times. The V and J genes are TRBV29-1 and TRBJ2-5, with TRBD1 as a possible D gene (5 bases). CDR3 length equals 13 residues. The V end lost 0 bases, the J end lost 6 bases, and 11 bases lay between the germline ends. The germline V gene encodes CDR1 SQVTM and CDR2 ANQGSEA. The CDR3 DNA is TGCAGCGTTGAAGATGGCAGGGCGAAGACCCAGTACTTC. It is translated as CSVEDGRAKTQYF.

The rearrangement links TRBV12-3 or TRBV12-4 to TRBJ1-5; TRBD1 might be the D (5 bases). The CDR3 consists of 16 residues. The V gene lost 2 bases and the J gene lost 1 base, with 12 bases spanning the gap. CDR3 DNA sequence: TGTGCCAGCAGTTTATACGACGGGGGGAGCAATCAGCCCCAGCATTTT. Translated, it gives CASSLYDGGSNQPQHF.

This clonotype came up a few times. The V call is TRBV6-1, the J call TRBJ1-1; D gene uncertain. CDR3 length equals 13 residues. CDR1 is MNHNS, CDR2 SASEGT, per germline. Deletions cut 6 bases from V and 0 bases from J, with 8 bases between. This CDR3 is CASRVILNTEAFF. CDR3 nucleotides: TGTGCCAGCAGGGTGATCCTGAACACTGAAGCTTTCTTT.

The sample holds one count of this clonotype. The V and J genes are TRBV5-1 and TRBJ2-2, with 10 bases matching TRBD1. Trimming cost V 3 bases and J 6 bases; bases outside gene matches: 8. CDR1 and CDR2 from the germline V gene are SGHRS and YFSETQ. The CDR3 is 16 amino acids. CDR3 DNA sequence: TGCGCCAGCAGCTCTACCGGGACAGGGGTTTCCGGGGAGCTGTTTTTT. This codes for CASSSTGTGVSGELFF. The full variable domain, with the rest looked up from reference TRBV5-1 and TRBJ2-2, is KAGVTQTPRYLIKTRGQQVTLSCSPISGHRSVSWYQQTPGQGLQFLFEYFSETQRNKGNFPGRFSGRQFSNSRSEMNVSTLELGDSALYLCASSSTGTGVSGELFFGEGSRLTVL.

This clonotype was seen more than once but under ten times. The chain couples TRBV5-1 to TRBJ2-2; no clear D. The length of the CDR3 is 13 residues. The V end lost 0 bases, the J end lost 4 bases, and 4 bases lay between the germline ends. Germline loops: CDR1 SGHRS, CDR2 YFSETQ. CDR3 nucleotides: TGCGCCAGCAGCTTGGAATTCACCGGGGAGCTGTTTTTT. Translated, it gives CASSLEFTGELFF.

This CDR3 reads CATVGGAEKQFF. The CDR3 coding sequence is TGTGCCACGGTCGGGGGGGCCGAAAAGCAGTTCTTC. The chain joins TRBV6-5 to TRBJ2-1; 8 bases fit TRBD2. From germline, CDR1 is MNHEY and CDR2 SVGAGI. Germline trimming cut 10 bases from V and 11 bases from J; bases unmatched to any gene: 10. CDR3 size: 12 residues.

In its sample, this clonotype was seen once. The V call is TRBV4-3, the J call TRBJ2-1, with D unresolved. The CDR3 contains 12 residues. CDR1 LGHNA and CDR2 YSLEER come from the germline V gene. Trimming pared 4 bases from V and 6 bases from J, leaving 7 bases between. The DNA for the CDR3 is TGCGCCAGCAGCCTAATCGGCAATGAGCAGTTCTTC. This translates into CASSLIGNEQFF.

There are many counts of this clonotype. The CDR3 reads CSVWVAGGYGYTF. The DNA of the CDR3 is TGCAGCGTTTGGGTGGCAGGCGGCTATGGCTACACCTTC. The chain employs TRBV29-1 and TRBJ1-2, with D hard to call. The CDR3 consists of 13 residues. The germline V gene has CDR1 SQVTM and CDR2 ANQGSEA. V lost 5 bases to trimming and J lost 4 bases, with 14 bases between them. The whole variable domain, filled in from reference TRBV29-1 and TRBJ1-2, reads SAVISQKPSRDICQRGTSLTIQCQVDSQVTMMFWYRQQPGQSLTLIATANQGSEATYESGFVIDKFPISRPNLTFSTLTVSNMSPEDSSIYLCSVWVAGGYGYTFGSGTRLTVV.

This rearrangement joins TRBV29-1 to TRBJ2-3, with D maybe TRBD2 (5 bases). The CDR3 is made up of 15 amino acids. Germline-derived CDR1 and CDR2 are SQVTM and ANQGSEA. The V end lost 1 base, the J end lost 2 bases, and 13 bases lay between the germline ends. CDR3 loop: CSVEGEGGLTDTQYF. CDR3 sequence (DNA): TGCAGCGTTGAAGGCGAAGGCGGGCTCACAGATACGCAGTATTTT.

This clonotype turned up a few times. This rearrangement joins TRBV20-1 to TRBJ2-5; D possibly corresponds to TRBD2 (7 bases). Germline V gene data show CDR1 as DFQATT and CDR2 as SNEGSKA (reference sequence). V lost 5 bases, J lost 0 bases, and 19 bases lay in between. This CDR3 is built from 16 residues. The CDR3 coding sequence is TGCAGTGCTGGGGGGGTGAAGGGGGAACACCAAGAGACCCAGTACTTC. As protein: CSAGGVKGEHQETQYF.

This chain uses TRBV20-1 with TRBJ1-2; D not resolved. Germline V gene sequence: CDR1 DFQATT, CDR2 SNEGSKA (reference sequence). Trimming stripped 0 bases from V and 7 bases from J, with 15 bases between. This CDR3 region has 14 residues. CDR3 in DNA: TGCAGTGCTAGAGATCGGGGTACCACGAGTGGCTACACCTTC. Its protein is CSARDRGTTSGYTF.

The genes are TRBV29-1 and TRBJ1-1; D is unclear. Germline V CDR1 and CDR2: SQVTM, ANQGSEA. The ends were cut back, 4 bases at V and 0 bases at J, with 9 bases in the middle. The CDR3 sequence is 13 residues long. The CDR3 DNA sequence: TGCAGCGTTGCTGGCAAGGTGAACACTGAAGCTTTCTTT. Protein sequence: CSVAGKVNTEAFF.

This clonotype came up many times. The CDR3 DNA reads TGTGCCAGCAGTCCAACCCACCCGGGGTTGAGGACTAACTATGGCTACACCTTC. Protein: CASSPTHPGLRTNYGYTF. The rearrangement joins TRBV27 to TRBJ1-2; D is ambiguous. The CDR3 runs to 18 residues. Trimming cost V 5 bases and J 0 bases, with 22 bases left between them. CDR1 and CDR2 from the germline V gene are MNHEY and SMNVEV (reference sequence).

The V call is TRBV21-1, the J call TRBJ2-4; TRBD1, the D gene given by the table, was not confirmed from the DNA. TRBV21-1 is recorded as a pseudogene. This CDR3 comprises 18 residues. CDR3 loop: CASSSPTGPGQGENIQYF. The CDR3 DNA is TGTGCCAGCAGCTCCCCAACCGGTCCGGGACAGGGGGAAAACATTCAGTACTTC.

Comments on this clonotype: A clone one base away is much larger, so this may be a read error. The J gene is TRBJ2-7, the V gene TRBV4-2, with 11 bases lining up with TRBD2. This CDR3 contains 17 residues. Germline V gives CDR1 LGHNA, CDR2 YNFKEQ. The CDR3 DNA sequence: TGTGTCAGCAGCCAAGATGAGGCTAGCGGGAGGTACGACGAGCAGTACTTC. Amino acids: CVSSQDEASGRYDEQYF.